Sequencing of this T cell receptor beta chain was carried out in a study of blood T cell repertoires in COVID-19. Looking at the study overall: Nucleic acid was either cDNA or gDNA, and it came from T cells, B-cell-depleted T cells, or PBMCs.

CDR3 length: 15 residues. V was clipped by 3 bases and J by 5 bases, with 16 bases between them. In germline, CDR1 is MNHEY, CDR2 SMNVEV (reference sequence). Sequenced by immunoSEQ multiplex PCR; TCRdb stores in-frame clones only, minus some. The sample has fewer than 350,000 clones; about 85% are singletons. The chain uses TRBV27 and TRBJ1-2, with D possibly matching TRBD1 (5 bases). The sample taken for sequencing was peripheral blood. The TCR originated in a woman in her forties or fifties with active or convalescent COVID-19. The CDR3 DNA follows: TGTGCCAGCAGTTTTTTAGGGACTGAGCTGTATGGCTACACCTTC. Its translation is CASSFLGTELYGYTF.